A single sample is the source of the 5 T cell receptor beta chains below, sequenced in a study of human T cells and chemical hapten exposure (dated by TCRdb to the early 2020s). Receptor amplification or capture employed RACE. The listed sequencing device is NextSeq 500. The public reads were reprocessed in TCRdb via fastp at Q25 and MiXCR, keeping in-frame beta chains. Records with the same CDR3 protein are collapsed into one entry carrying the most frequent genes and DNA. The sample table shows some 350,000 distinct CDR3 sequences, and about 6% are seen once. 4.5% to 6% of the sample is held by the ten biggest clonotypes. The time point label, as the study defines it: patch test 2, 6 weeks after DPC sensitization. This specimen's treatment or condition label, interpreted: therapeutic diphenylcyclopropenone sensitization with weekly scalp DPC. Sequenced here: whole blood, sampled in connection with sensitization to the hapten diphenylcyclopropenone (DPC). These receptors were taken from a woman between 18 and 30 years old with alopecia areata. Some clones in this sample may be carry-over from other donors' samples.

V is TRBV15 and J is TRBJ2-5; a possible D gene is TRBD1 (5 bases). This CDR3 has 17 residues. Germline CDR1 reads LNHNV; CDR2 reads YYDKDF (reference sequence). Trimming took 3 bases from V and 1 from J, leaving 18 bases between them. The CDR3 DNA reads as TGTGCCACCAGCAGGTTCCTTGAACCAGGGCTCCAAGAGACCCAGTACTTC. Residues: CATSRFLEPGLQETQYF.

This clonotype was seen a few times. The chain links TRBV3-1 to TRBJ2-2, with 8 bases that match TRBD1. Germline V CDR1 and CDR2: LGHDT, YNNKEL (reference sequence). The CDR3 spans 16 residues. The ends lost 7 bases at V and 2 bases at J; junction bases unmatched: 9. Here the CDR3 reads CASNIYRGENTGELFF. The CDR3 coding sequence is TGTGCCAGCAACATTTACAGGGGGGAAAACACCGGGGAGCTGTTTTTT.

The chain links TRBV12-3 or TRBV12-4 to TRBJ2-3; D not resolved. V was pared by 3 bases and J by 6 bases, with 13 bases between. The CDR3 has 14 residues. The chain's CDR3 is CASSLGSRRDTQYF. CDR3 sequence (DNA): TGTGCCAGCAGTTTGGGGTCGCGGCGGGATACGCAGTATTTT.

This clonotype occurred a few times. The chain links TRBV7-9 to TRBJ1-2; 8 nucleotides agree with TRBD1. The CDR3 totals 14 residues. Germline V gives CDR1 SEHNR, CDR2 FQNEAQ (reference sequence). V gave up 3 bases and J gave up 4 bases; unmatched junction bases: 4. Here the CDR3 DNA reads TGTGCCAGCAGCTTGGGACAGGCGACCTATGGCTACACCTTC. Translating it yields CASSLGQATYGYTF.

Ten or more counts support this clonotype. The rearrangement joins TRBV5-5 to TRBJ1-6; 7 bases line up with TRBD1. There are 16 residues in the CDR3. Germline lookup yields CDR1 SGHKS and CDR2 YYEKEE (reference sequence). With V trimmed by 4 bases and J by 5 bases, 9 bases remained unmatched. CDR3 region: CASSPQTGSNNSPLHF. The CDR3 nucleotides are TGTGCCAGCAGCCCTCAGACAGGGTCGAATAATTCACCCCTCCACTTT.